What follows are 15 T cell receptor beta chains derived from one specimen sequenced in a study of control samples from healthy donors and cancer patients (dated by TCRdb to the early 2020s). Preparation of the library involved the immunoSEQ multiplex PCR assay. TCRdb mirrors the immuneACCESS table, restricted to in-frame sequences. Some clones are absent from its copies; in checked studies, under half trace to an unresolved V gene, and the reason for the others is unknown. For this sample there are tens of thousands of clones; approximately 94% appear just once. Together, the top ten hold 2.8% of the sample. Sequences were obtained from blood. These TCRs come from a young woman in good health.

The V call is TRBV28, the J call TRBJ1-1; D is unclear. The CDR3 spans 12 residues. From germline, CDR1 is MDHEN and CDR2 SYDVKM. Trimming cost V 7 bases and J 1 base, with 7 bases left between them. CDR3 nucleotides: TGTGCCAGCAAGTATACGAACACTGAAGCTTTCTTT. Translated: CASKYTNTEAFF.

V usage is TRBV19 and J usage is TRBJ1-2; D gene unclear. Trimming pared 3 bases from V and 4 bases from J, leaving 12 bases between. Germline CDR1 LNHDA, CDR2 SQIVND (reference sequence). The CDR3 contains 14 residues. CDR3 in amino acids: CASSIPPSGYGYTF. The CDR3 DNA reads TGTGCCAGTAGTATTCCGCCAAGCGGCTATGGCTACACCTTC.

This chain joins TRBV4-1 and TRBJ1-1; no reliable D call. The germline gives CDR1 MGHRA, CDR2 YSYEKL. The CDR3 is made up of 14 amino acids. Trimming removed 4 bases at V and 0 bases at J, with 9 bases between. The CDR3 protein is CASSRQQLNTEAFF. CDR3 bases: TGCGCCAGCAGCCGCCAACAGTTGAACACTGAAGCTTTCTTT.

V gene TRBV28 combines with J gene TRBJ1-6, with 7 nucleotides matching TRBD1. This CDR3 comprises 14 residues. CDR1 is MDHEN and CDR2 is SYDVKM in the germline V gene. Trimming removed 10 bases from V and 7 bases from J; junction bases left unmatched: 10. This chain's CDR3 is CATEWGTDNSPLHF. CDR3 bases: TGTGCCACTGAGTGGGGGACAGACAATTCACCCCTCCACTTT.

CDR3 loop: CASSGSDTEAFF. Written as DNA, the CDR3 is TGTGCCAGCAGTGGGTCCGACACTGAAGCTTTCTTT. J is TRBJ1-1 and V is TRBV12-3 or TRBV12-4; D is uncertain. V shed 5 bases and J shed 3 bases, with 7 bases lying between them. The CDR3 totals 12 residues.

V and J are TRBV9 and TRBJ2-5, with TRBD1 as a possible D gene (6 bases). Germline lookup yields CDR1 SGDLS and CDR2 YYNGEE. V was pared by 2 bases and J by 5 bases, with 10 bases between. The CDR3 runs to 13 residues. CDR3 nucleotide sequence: TGTGCCAGCAGCGTCAGGGGTGGGGAGACCCAGTACTTC. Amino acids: CASSVRGGETQYF.

The CDR3 coding sequence is TGTGCCAGTAGTAAGACACAGGGGGCGAACGGAAACACCATATATTTT. Amino acids: CASSKTQGANGNTIYF. The genes are TRBV19 and TRBJ1-3; 9 nucleotides align to TRBD1. The CDR3 consists of 16 residues. V dropped 4 bases and J dropped 4; count of bases not matched to a gene: 8. Germline V gene data show CDR1 as LNHDA and CDR2 as SQIVND (reference sequence).

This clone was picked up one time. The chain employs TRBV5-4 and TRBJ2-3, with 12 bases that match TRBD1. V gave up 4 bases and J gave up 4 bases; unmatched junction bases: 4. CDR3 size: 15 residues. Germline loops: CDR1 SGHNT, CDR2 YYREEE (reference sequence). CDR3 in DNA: TGTGCCAGCAGCGGGACAGGGGGCCGCGCAGATACGCAGTATTTT. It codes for CASSGTGGRADTQYF.

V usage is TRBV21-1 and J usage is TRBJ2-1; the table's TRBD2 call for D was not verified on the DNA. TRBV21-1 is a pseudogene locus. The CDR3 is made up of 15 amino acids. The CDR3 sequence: CASRKRGSSYNEQFF. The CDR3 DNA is TGTGCCAGCAGGAAGCGGGGAAGCTCCTACAATGAGCAGTTCTTC.

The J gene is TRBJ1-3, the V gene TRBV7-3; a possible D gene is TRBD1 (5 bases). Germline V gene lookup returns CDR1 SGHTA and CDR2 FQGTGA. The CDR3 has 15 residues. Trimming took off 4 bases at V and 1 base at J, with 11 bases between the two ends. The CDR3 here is CASSSQGGSGNTIYF. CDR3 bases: TGTGCCAGCAGCTCCCAGGGAGGTTCTGGAAACACCATATATTTT. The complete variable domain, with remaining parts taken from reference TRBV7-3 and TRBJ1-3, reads GAGVSQTPSNKVTEKGKYVELRCDPISGHTALYWYRQSLGQGPEFLIYFQGTGAADDSGLPNDRFFAVRPEGSVSTLKIQRTERGDSAVYLCASSSQGGSGNTIYFGEGSWLTVV.

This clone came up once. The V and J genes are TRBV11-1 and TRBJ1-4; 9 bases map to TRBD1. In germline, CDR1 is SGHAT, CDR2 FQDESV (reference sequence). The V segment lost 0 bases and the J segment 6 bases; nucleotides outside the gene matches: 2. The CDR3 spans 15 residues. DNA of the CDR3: TGTGCCAGCAGCTTAGCGGGACAGGGCGATGAAAAACTGTTTTTT. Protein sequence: CASSLAGQGDEKLFF.

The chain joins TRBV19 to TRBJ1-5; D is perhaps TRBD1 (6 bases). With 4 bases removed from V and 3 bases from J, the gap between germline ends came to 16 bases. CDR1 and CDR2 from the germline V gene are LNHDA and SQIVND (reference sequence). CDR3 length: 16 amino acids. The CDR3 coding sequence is TGTGCCAGTAGTACTCCCAGCAGGGGCCCCAATCAGCCCCAGCATTTT. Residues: CASSTPSRGPNQPQHF.

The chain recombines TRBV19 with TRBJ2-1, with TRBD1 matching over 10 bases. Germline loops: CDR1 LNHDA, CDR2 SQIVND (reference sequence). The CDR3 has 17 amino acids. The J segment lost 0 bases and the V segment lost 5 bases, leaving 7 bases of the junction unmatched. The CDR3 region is CASSGDRGSSSYNEQFF. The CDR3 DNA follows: TGTGCCAGTAGTGGGGACAGGGGCTCGAGCTCCTACAATGAGCAGTTCTTC.

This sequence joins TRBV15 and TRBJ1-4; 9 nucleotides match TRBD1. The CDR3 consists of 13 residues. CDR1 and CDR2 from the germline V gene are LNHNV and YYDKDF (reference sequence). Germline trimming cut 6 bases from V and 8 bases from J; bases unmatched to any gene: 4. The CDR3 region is CATRDRGGEKLFF. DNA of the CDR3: TGTGCCACCAGGGACAGGGGAGGGGAAAAACTGTTTTTT.

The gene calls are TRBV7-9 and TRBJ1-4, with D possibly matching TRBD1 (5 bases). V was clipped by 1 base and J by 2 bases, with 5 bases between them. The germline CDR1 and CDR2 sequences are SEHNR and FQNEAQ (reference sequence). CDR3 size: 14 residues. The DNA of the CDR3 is TGTGCCAGCAGCTTAGGGGGCACTAATGAAAAACTGTTTTTT. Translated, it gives CASSLGGTNEKLFF.